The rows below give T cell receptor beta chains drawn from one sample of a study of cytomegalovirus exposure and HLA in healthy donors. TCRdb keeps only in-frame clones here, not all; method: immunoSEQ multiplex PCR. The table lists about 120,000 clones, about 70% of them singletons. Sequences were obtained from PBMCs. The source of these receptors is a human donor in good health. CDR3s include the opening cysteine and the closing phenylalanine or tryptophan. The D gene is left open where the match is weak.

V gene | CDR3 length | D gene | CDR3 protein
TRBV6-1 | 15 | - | CASSESGGVRYGYTF
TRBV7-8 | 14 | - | CASRRGGTGNTIYF
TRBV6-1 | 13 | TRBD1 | CASNRQGIVEAFF
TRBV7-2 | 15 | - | CASSPQGGSRQPQHF
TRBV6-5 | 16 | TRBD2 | CASSYSPSGRAWTQYF
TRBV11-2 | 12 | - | CASSWGDNEQYF
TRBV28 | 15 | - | CASSLGRVPYNEQFF
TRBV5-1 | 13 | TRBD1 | CASSYRGDTEAFF
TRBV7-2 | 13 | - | CASSLGGPYEQYF
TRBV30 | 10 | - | CAYGGVGYTF
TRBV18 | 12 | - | CASSPRDGGYTF
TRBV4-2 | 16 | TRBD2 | CASSQDTQAGTDTQYF
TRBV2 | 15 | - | CASSVPNRVSQPQHF
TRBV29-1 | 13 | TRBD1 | CSVGDSWNTEAFF
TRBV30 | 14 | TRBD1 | CAWTVGQLNTEAFF
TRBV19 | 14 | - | CASSQNLRNQPQHF
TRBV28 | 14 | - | CASSSPASTDTQYF
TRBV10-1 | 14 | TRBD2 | CASSESGTNNIQYF
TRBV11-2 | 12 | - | CASSPRSYEQYF
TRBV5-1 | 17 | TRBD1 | CASSPSGQGWNTGELFF
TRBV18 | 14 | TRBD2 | CASSPLGGGNEQYF
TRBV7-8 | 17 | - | CASSYPGSGVAIYEQYF
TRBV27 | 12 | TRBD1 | CASSKGAGAAFF
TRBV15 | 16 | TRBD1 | CATSRLTGADGSEQYF
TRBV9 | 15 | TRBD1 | CASSSLTGRSEKLFF
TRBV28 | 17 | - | CASSFFALGGARQPQHF
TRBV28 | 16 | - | CASSFKIGTGNQPQHF
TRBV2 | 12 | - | CASSDQNQPQHF
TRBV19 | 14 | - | CASSRSWRNTEAFF
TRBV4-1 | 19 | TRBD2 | CASSQDPGTSFGNTGELFF